This is a list of T cell receptor beta chains from one sample in a study of blood T cell repertoires in COVID-19. This table comes from immunoSEQ multiplex PCR, and its TCRdb copy is limited to in-frame clones, with some not included. The data show more than 300,000 clones, more than 85% seen once. Sequenced material: PBMCs or T cells enriched from blood (not recorded which). The receptors were sampled from a woman between 25 and 40 years old who had been exposed to COVID-19. CDR3s include the opening cysteine and the closing phenylalanine or tryptophan. D genes are given only for firm matches. A row's size may be missing; if present it is once, few, many or a size class.

abundance: -; j_gene: TRBJ1-2; v_gene: TRBV19; d_gene: -; CDR3nt: TGTGCCAGTAGTATGGGTCAGGCCCGCCGAGGCTACACCTTC; CDR3aa: CASSMGQARRGYTF
abundance: -; j_gene: TRBJ2-3; v_gene: TRBV5-1; d_gene: -; CDR3nt: TGCGCCAGCAGCATGGGACTCACCACAGATACGCAGTATTTT; CDR3aa: CASSMGLTTDTQYF
abundance: -; j_gene: TRBJ1-1; v_gene: TRBV11-2; d_gene: TRBD1; CDR3nt: TGTGCCAGCAGCTTAGCCGGACAGGGGCACCTTGAAGCTTTCTTT; CDR3aa: CASSLAGQGHLEAFF
abundance: -; j_gene: TRBJ2-7; v_gene: TRBV6-5; d_gene: -; CDR3nt: TGTGCCAGCAGTTACTCGGCAGGGAGGTACTACGAGCAGTACTTC; CDR3aa: CASSYSAGRYYEQYF
abundance: -; j_gene: TRBJ2-7; v_gene: TRBV9; d_gene: -; CDR3nt: TGTGCCAGCAGCGTAGCGGCTAGCCCCTACGAGCAGTACTTC; CDR3aa: CASSVAASPYEQYF
abundance: -; j_gene: TRBJ2-5; v_gene: TRBV2; d_gene: TRBD1; CDR3nt: TGTGCCAGTAAACAGGGGGCGGAAGAGACCCAGTACTTC; CDR3aa: CASKQGAEETQYF
abundance: -; j_gene: TRBJ2-7; v_gene: TRBV7-2; d_gene: TRBD2; CDR3nt: TGTGCCAGCAGCTTAACTAGCGGGGGTTACGAGCAGTACTTC; CDR3aa: CASSLTSGGYEQYF
abundance: -; j_gene: TRBJ2-7; v_gene: TRBV11-2; d_gene: TRBD1; CDR3nt: TGTGCCAGCAGCTTCGGGACAGAGCACTACGAGCAGTACTTC; CDR3aa: CASSFGTEHYEQYF
abundance: -; j_gene: TRBJ2-5; v_gene: TRBV5-1; d_gene: TRBD2; CDR3nt: TGCGCCAGCAGCTTGGCAGGACTAGCGCGAGAGACCCAGTACTTC; CDR3aa: CASSLAGLARETQYF
abundance: -; j_gene: TRBJ2-2; v_gene: TRBV19; d_gene: TRBD2; CDR3nt: TGTGCCAGTAGTATACGGCGGGGGGGCCCCAACTCGAACACCGGGGAGCTGTTTTTT; CDR3aa: CASSIRRGGPNSNTGELFF
abundance: -; j_gene: TRBJ1-5; v_gene: TRBV6-5; d_gene: TRBD1; CDR3nt: TGTGCCAGCAGCGGAGGGACAGGGGGTCAGCCCCAGCATTTT; CDR3aa: CASSGGTGGQPQHF
abundance: -; j_gene: TRBJ2-5; v_gene: TRBV4-3; d_gene: TRBD1; CDR3nt: TGCGCCAGCAGCCAACAACAGGGGGGGACCCAGTACTTC; CDR3aa: CASSQQQGGTQYF
abundance: -; j_gene: TRBJ1-2; v_gene: TRBV20-1; d_gene: TRBD1; CDR3nt: TGCAGTGCTGGGACAGGGCTCGGCTACACCTTC; CDR3aa: CSAGTGLGYTF
abundance: -; j_gene: TRBJ2-7; v_gene: TRBV6-1; d_gene: TRBD1; CDR3nt: TGTGCCAGCAGTGAAGGACAGGGGGCCTCCTACGAGCAGTACTTC; CDR3aa: CASSEGQGASYEQYF
abundance: -; j_gene: TRBJ1-1; v_gene: TRBV5-6; d_gene: -; CDR3nt: TGTGCCAGCAGCTTGGAGTCGAGGGGGTCGGAGGCTTTCTTT; CDR3aa: CASSLESRGSEAFF
abundance: -; j_gene: TRBJ1-1; v_gene: TRBV9; d_gene: -; CDR3nt: TGTGCCAGCAGCGTATCCAGAGGGGGAACTGAAGCTTTCTTT; CDR3aa: CASSVSRGGTEAFF
abundance: -; j_gene: TRBJ2-1; v_gene: TRBV6-2/TRBV6-3; d_gene: -; CDR3nt: TGTGCCAGCAGTCCCTTTGACAATGAGCAGTTCTTC; CDR3aa: CASSPFDNEQFF
abundance: -; j_gene: TRBJ2-6; v_gene: TRBV9; d_gene: -; CDR3nt: TGTGCCAGCAGCAGAGGAGTCTCTGGGGCCAACGTCCTGACTTTC; CDR3aa: CASSRGVSGANVLTF
abundance: -; j_gene: TRBJ1-1; v_gene: TRBV5-6; d_gene: -; CDR3nt: TGTGCCAGCAGCTTGGGAGGAGGGGTTGAAGCTTTCTTT; CDR3aa: CASSLGGGVEAFF
abundance: -; j_gene: TRBJ2-1; v_gene: TRBV20-1; d_gene: -; CDR3nt: TGCAGTGCTAGTGAGACCCCGCGGTGGGAGCAGTTCTTC; CDR3aa: CSASETPRWEQFF
abundance: -; j_gene: TRBJ2-1; v_gene: TRBV4-2; d_gene: TRBD2; CDR3nt: TGTGCCAGCAGAATCGGGACTAGCGAATACAATGAGCAGTTCTTC; CDR3aa: CASRIGTSEYNEQFF
abundance: -; j_gene: TRBJ2-1; v_gene: TRBV19; d_gene: -; CDR3nt: TGTGCCAGTAGAAGCCTCGACAATGAGCAGTTCTTC; CDR3aa: CASRSLDNEQFF
abundance: -; j_gene: TRBJ1-1; v_gene: TRBV30; d_gene: -; CDR3nt: TGTGCCTGGAGCGTTTCTGACACTGAAGCTTTCTTT; CDR3aa: CAWSVSDTEAFF
abundance: -; j_gene: TRBJ2-7; v_gene: TRBV11-2; d_gene: -; CDR3nt: TGTGCCAGTCAGTTCGGGGTATTGTACGAGCAGTACTTC; CDR3aa: CASQFGVLYEQYF
abundance: -; j_gene: TRBJ2-7; v_gene: TRBV19; d_gene: -; CDR3nt: TGTGCCAGTAGCATGATAAGGACAGTCGTCTACGAGCAGTACTTC; CDR3aa: CASSMIRTVVYEQYF
abundance: -; j_gene: TRBJ1-2; v_gene: TRBV5-1; d_gene: -; CDR3nt: TGCGCCAGCAAGCAAGCTAACTATGGCTACACCTTC; CDR3aa: CASKQANYGYTF
abundance: -; j_gene: TRBJ2-2; v_gene: TRBV24-1; d_gene: -; CDR3nt: TGTGCCACCAGGGAAGGGGACACCGGGGAGCTGTTTTTT; CDR3aa: CATREGDTGELFF
abundance: -; j_gene: TRBJ2-7; v_gene: TRBV3-1/TRBV3-2; d_gene: TRBD2; CDR3nt: TGTGCCAGCAGCCAGGGACTAGGGTCCCAGTACTTC; CDR3aa: CASSQGLGSQYF
abundance: -; j_gene: TRBJ1-3; v_gene: TRBV21-1; d_gene: -; CDR3nt: TGTGCCAGGCGGACAGGGGGACCCAAGTATTTT; CDR3aa: CARRTGGPKYF
abundance: -; j_gene: TRBJ2-5; v_gene: TRBV9; d_gene: TRBD2; CDR3nt: TGTGCCAGCAGCACTAGCGGGGGGCTACAAGAGACCCAGTACTTC; CDR3aa: CASSTSGGLQETQYF
abundance: -; j_gene: TRBJ1-2; v_gene: TRBV19; d_gene: -; CDR3nt: TGTGCCAGTAGTATAGCCGACAGCCTGAACTATGGCTACACCTTC; CDR3aa: CASSIADSLNYGYTF
abundance: -; j_gene: TRBJ1-3; v_gene: TRBV12-2; d_gene: -; CDR3nt: TGTGCAAGTCGCTTCAACAGGGTTATTCGAAACACCATATATTTT; CDR3aa: CASRFNRVIRNTIYF
abundance: -; j_gene: TRBJ2-3; v_gene: TRBV7-3; d_gene: TRBD1; CDR3nt: TGTGCCAGCAGCTGTCAACAGGGGGCCGGCACAGATACGCAGTATTTT; CDR3aa: CASSCQQGAGTDTQYF
abundance: -; j_gene: TRBJ1-3; v_gene: TRBV7-8; d_gene: -; CDR3nt: TGTGCCAGCAGCATAAACTCTGGAAACACCATATATTTT; CDR3aa: CASSINSGNTIYF
abundance: -; j_gene: TRBJ2-5; v_gene: TRBV6-2/TRBV6-3; d_gene: TRBD2; CDR3nt: TGTGCCAGCAGTGATTCGGGACTAGCGGGGGGGCCTGGAGAGACCCAGTACTTC; CDR3aa: CASSDSGLAGGPGETQYF
abundance: -; j_gene: TRBJ1-2; v_gene: TRBV5-8; d_gene: -; CDR3nt: TGTGCCAGCAGCTTAGGGGTTGGCTACACCTTC; CDR3aa: CASSLGVGYTF
abundance: -; j_gene: TRBJ2-7; v_gene: TRBV19; d_gene: TRBD2; CDR3nt: TGTGCCAGTAGTCCTTGGACTAGCCTCGGGTACGAGCAGTACTTC; CDR3aa: CASSPWTSLGYEQYF
abundance: -; j_gene: TRBJ1-2; v_gene: TRBV6-5; d_gene: -; CDR3nt: TGTGCCAGCAGTCGAAGTGGCAAGTACTATGGCTACACCTTC; CDR3aa: CASSRSGKYYGYTF
abundance: -; j_gene: TRBJ1-6; v_gene: TRBV6-5; d_gene: TRBD1; CDR3nt: TGTGCCAGCAGTTTGGACAGGGAACATTCACCCCTCCACTTT; CDR3aa: CASSLDREHSPLHF
abundance: -; j_gene: TRBJ1-3; v_gene: TRBV4-1; d_gene: -; CDR3nt: TGCGCCAGCAGCCAAGATCCTATTCTGGCAGCTAGACCTCCAGGAAACACCATATATTTT; CDR3aa: CASSQDPILAARPPGNTIYF
abundance: -; j_gene: TRBJ2-3; v_gene: TRBV2; d_gene: TRBD2; CDR3nt: TGTGCCAACAGCGGGGGGCCTAGCACAGATACGCAGTATTTT; CDR3aa: CANSGGPSTDTQYF
abundance: -; j_gene: TRBJ1-1; v_gene: TRBV25-1; d_gene: -; CDR3nt: TGTGCCAGCAGTGAATTGAGACAGGAGAAGAACACTGAAGCTTTCTTT; CDR3aa: CASSELRQEKNTEAFF
abundance: once; j_gene: TRBJ1-2; v_gene: TRBV2; d_gene: TRBD1; CDR3nt: TGTGCCAGCAGGCGGGACAGTTTCGGAGGCTACACCTTC; CDR3aa: CASRRDSFGGYTF
abundance: -; j_gene: TRBJ1-6; v_gene: TRBV16; d_gene: -; CDR3nt: TGTGCCAGCAGTTTAAGTCCCGGTGGGCCACCCCTCCACTTT; CDR3aa: CASSLSPGGPPLHF
abundance: -; j_gene: TRBJ2-1; v_gene: TRBV5-6; d_gene: -; CDR3nt: TGTGCCAGCAGCCTTCTCGGGGTGGGGTACTACAATGAGCAGTTCTTC; CDR3aa: CASSLLGVGYYNEQFF
abundance: once; j_gene: TRBJ2-1; v_gene: TRBV12-5; d_gene: TRBD1; CDR3nt: TGTGCTAGTGGTATGAACAGGGGTTCGTCCCGCAATGAGCAGTTCTTC; CDR3aa: CASGMNRGSSRNEQFF
abundance: -; j_gene: TRBJ1-4; v_gene: TRBV27; d_gene: TRBD1; CDR3nt: TGTGCCAGCAGTTTACTTAGGACAGGGAAGGACTCAAAACTGTTTTTT; CDR3aa: CASSLLRTGKDSKLFF
abundance: -; j_gene: TRBJ2-7; v_gene: TRBV6-2/TRBV6-3; d_gene: TRBD1; CDR3nt: TGTGCCAGCAGTGACAGGGTTTTGTACGAGCAGTACTTC; CDR3aa: CASSDRVLYEQYF
abundance: -; j_gene: TRBJ2-1; v_gene: TRBV11-1; d_gene: TRBD1; CDR3nt: TGTGCCAGCAGCTACAGGGGTAAGGGTGAGCAGTTCTTC; CDR3aa: CASSYRGKGEQFF
abundance: -; j_gene: TRBJ2-7; v_gene: TRBV7-9; d_gene: TRBD2; CDR3nt: TGTGCCAGCAGCGCCCCAGCGGGGAAAGACTTCTACGAGCAGTACTTC; CDR3aa: CASSAPAGKDFYEQYF
abundance: -; j_gene: TRBJ1-2; v_gene: TRBV7-9; d_gene: TRBD1; CDR3nt: TGTGCCAGCAGCGCGGGACAGGGACGTGGCTACACCTTC; CDR3aa: CASSAGQGRGYTF
abundance: few; j_gene: TRBJ1-1; v_gene: TRBV1; d_gene: -; CDR3nt: TGCACCAGCAGCCTCGGACAGGATGGCATGAACACTGAAGCTTTCTTT; CDR3aa: CTSSLGQDGMNTEAFF
abundance: -; j_gene: TRBJ1-1; v_gene: TRBV5-1; d_gene: TRBD1; CDR3nt: TGCGCCAGCAGCTTTTACGGCCCGACAGGGACGCATGAAGCTTTCTTT; CDR3aa: CASSFYGPTGTHEAFF
abundance: -; j_gene: TRBJ1-5; v_gene: TRBV10-1; d_gene: -; CDR3nt: TGCGCCAGCAGGGGCCGTAACACCTATAATAGCAATCAGCCCCAGCATTTT; CDR3aa: CASRGRNTYNSNQPQHF
abundance: -; j_gene: TRBJ1-5; v_gene: TRBV18; d_gene: -; CDR3nt: TGTGCCAGCTGTATAGGCAATCAGCCCCAGCATTTT; CDR3aa: CASCIGNQPQHF